These T cell receptor beta chains were read from a single sample in a study of blood T cells in healthy people across ages. TCRdb fed the 5' RACE reads into MiXCR, producing one record per CDR3 protein. In the table there are about 1.7 million distinct CDR3 sequences, roughly 30% of which are singletons. Input material: blood. The source of these receptors is a woman aged 30 to 39 in good health. Each CDR3 is given with its conserved first and last residue. The order of the fields is D gene, clone size, V gene, J gene, CDR3 DNA, CDR3 protein. D genes are given only for firm matches. The listing skips clone size in some rows; elsewhere it reads once, few, many or a size class.

D: -
size: once
V: TRBV7-3
J: TRBJ2-3
DNA: TGTGCCAGCAGTTGGACAGAGGGCAACACAGATACGCAGTATTTT
CDR3: CASSWTEGNTDTQYF

D: TRBD1
size: -
V: TRBV18
J: TRBJ2-6
DNA: TGTGCCAGCTCACCACCGCCCGGACAGGGGGCATTGGGCTCTGGGGCCAACGTCCTGACTTTC
CDR3: CASSPPPGQGALGSGANVLTF

D: -
size: few
V: TRBV6-1
J: TRBJ1-4
DNA: TGTGCCAGTGGGTTGGGAGGGATCGGAACTAATGAAAAACTGTTTTTT
CDR3: CASGLGGIGTNEKLFF

D: -
size: few
V: TRBV29-1
J: TRBJ1-2
DNA: TGCAGCGCTGGACGCCTCCCCGGTGGCTACACCTTC
CDR3: CSAGRLPGGYTF

D: -
size: many
V: TRBV7-2
J: TRBJ2-6
DNA: TGTGCCAGCAGCTTAATGGCCGGGGCCAACGTCCTGACTTTC
CDR3: CASSLMAGANVLTF

D: TRBD2
size: -
V: TRBV7-9
J: TRBJ2-7
DNA: TGTGCCAGCAGCTTTTTCCTCGAGCGGGGGCTTTCCTACGAGCAGTACTTC
CDR3: CASSFFLERGLSYEQYF

D: TRBD2
size: few
V: TRBV30
J: TRBJ2-1
DNA: TGTGCCTGGAGTCCCTCCCGGACTAGCGGGTTATACAATGAGCAGTTCTTC
CDR3: CAWSPSRTSGLYNEQFF

D: TRBD1
size: many
V: TRBV4-1
J: TRBJ2-1
DNA: TGCGCCAGCAGCCTAAGGGACAGGGACTACAATGAGCAGTTCTTC
CDR3: CASSLRDRDYNEQFF

D: -
size: -
V: TRBV29-1
J: TRBJ1-4
DNA: TGCAGCGCTTCGCAGGGGAGCGAAAAACTGTTTTTT
CDR3: CSASQGSEKLFF

D: TRBD2
size: -
V: TRBV6-1
J: TRBJ2-5
DNA: TGTGCCAGCAGTCTGCCCGGACTAGCGGCCAGTGAGCAGTACTTC
CDR3: CASSLPGLAASEQYF

D: TRBD1
size: few
V: TRBV5-1
J: TRBJ1-5
DNA: TGCGCCAGCTGCTTAGGCGACAGGGTGGGCCAGCCCCAGCATTTT
CDR3: CASCLGDRVGQPQHF

D: -
size: -
V: TRBV28
J: TRBJ2-7
DNA: TGTGCCAGCAGCCATGGGACGTTATCCTACGAGCAGTACTTC
CDR3: CASSHGTLSYEQYF

D: -
size: few
V: TRBV7-2
J: TRBJ2-1
DNA: TGTGCCAGCAGCTACTTAGTAGGGGAGCAGTTCTTC
CDR3: CASSYLVGEQFF

D: -
size: -
V: TRBV12-3/TRBV12-4
J: TRBJ2-3
DNA: TGTGCCAGCAGTCCCCTGGGGGTAGAAGGTACGCAGTATTTT
CDR3: CASSPLGVEGTQYF

D: -
size: -
V: TRBV11-2
J: TRBJ2-7
DNA: TGTGCCAGCAGCTTAGGGCTTTCTCCAGTCTACGAGCAGTACTTC
CDR3: CASSLGLSPVYEQYF

D: TRBD1
size: -
V: TRBV7-9
J: TRBJ1-2
DNA: TGTGCCGGCAGCTCCGGGACAGGAGATTATGGCTACACCTTC
CDR3: CAGSSGTGDYGYTF

D: -
size: -
V: TRBV7-3
J: TRBJ2-3
DNA: TGTGCCAGCAGCCCGCAGGGGGGGGTGGATACGCAGTATTTT
CDR3: CASSPQGGVDTQYF

D: -
size: many
V: TRBV7-6
J: TRBJ2-7
DNA: TGTGCCAGCAGCCTCGAGGGCCGGGGGTTGTACTTC
CDR3: CASSLEGRGLYF

D: -
size: -
V: TRBV3-1
J: TRBJ2-4
DNA: TGTGCCAGCAGCCAAGATCTCAGGGGCTCCTACAATGAGCAGTACTTC
CDR3: CASSQDLRGSYNEQYF

D: TRBD2
size: many
V: TRBV5-1
J: TRBJ2-1
DNA: TGCGCCAGCAGCTTGGGCGGGACTAGCGGTGGCACTGAGCAGTTCTTC
CDR3: CASSLGGTSGGTEQFF